This entry describes one TCR beta chain. Its antigen is still unknown. The sample originates from a study of vaccination effects on CD4 cells after COVID-19. General study results and limits: Of the vaccine-induced clones from healthy vaccinees, merely 1 of 255 recognized common cold coronaviruses as well.

CDR1 and CDR2 (germline): LGHDT, YNNKEL (reference sequence). V lost 5 bases, J lost 0 bases, and 10 bases lay in between. This CDR3 is 14 amino acids long. Here immunoSEQ multiplex PCR was the method, and the copy in TCRdb shows in-frame clones only, minus some. The data show 80,000 to 95,000 clones, with over 70% seen just once and 1.1% held by the top ten. Within the ViraFEST assay, antigen-specific CD4+ T cells underwent expansion with viral peptide pools prior to sequencing. Following culture for under 12 days, CD4+ T cells were isolated. Subjects were given two BNT162b2 or mRNA-1273 vaccine doses.

The chain links TRBV3-1 (or the pseudogene TRBV3-2) to TRBJ1-1, with D hard to call. This material consisted of CD4+ T cells from PBMCs cultured with HCoV-OC43 spike peptides, taken after COVID-19 vaccination. Specified subset: HCoV-OC43 spike overlapping peptide pool stimulation. The clonotype comes from a human donor who received a COVID-19 vaccine. Here the CDR3 reads CASSARGLNTEAFF. CDR3 bases: TGTGCCAGCAGCGCAAGAGGGCTGAACACTGAAGCTTTCTTT.